Presented here are 20 T cell receptor beta chains from one specimen sequenced in a study of blood T cell repertoires in COVID-19. Repertoires were generated with immunoSEQ multiplex PCR, while TCRdb's copy carries only in-frame clones and drops some. The sample yields some 280,000 clones, roughly 80% seen once. Sequencing was performed on peripheral blood. All receptors come from a woman between 50 and 59 years old with active or convalescent COVID-19.

This chain joins TRBV30 and TRBJ1-1, with D maybe TRBD1 (5 bases). The V gene lost 2 bases and the J gene lost 0 bases, with 13 bases spanning the gap. The CDR3 is 15 amino acids. Germline V lookup: CDR1 GTSNPN, CDR2 SVGIG (reference sequence). In DNA form, the CDR3 reads TGTGCCTGGAGTTCCTGGGGGGGAATGAACACTGAAGCTTTCTTT. It specifies CAWSSWGGMNTEAFF.

The chain has TRBV15 and TRBJ1-3; tentative D call: TRBD1 (6 bases). V lost 4 bases, J lost 4 bases, and 8 bases lay in between. The CDR3 contains 13 residues. Germline loops: CDR1 LNHNV, CDR2 YYDKDF (reference sequence). CDR3 in DNA: TGTGCCACCAGCACTGGACAGGGAAACACCATATATTTT. Residues: CATSTGQGNTIYF.

V is TRBV6-5 and J is TRBJ2-1; D is possibly TRBD2 (6 bases). CDR3 length: 14 amino acids. Germline V gives CDR1 MNHEY, CDR2 SVGAGI. The ends were cut back, 2 bases at V and 5 bases at J, with 10 bases in the middle. The CDR3 DNA is TGTGCCAGCAGTTACGGGGGACTTAACAATGAGCAGTTCTTC. This encodes CASSYGGLNNEQFF.

V is TRBV19 and J is TRBJ1-4, with D tentatively TRBD1 (6 bases). The CDR3 loop spans 13 amino acids. Germline CDR1 and CDR2: LNHDA and SQIVND (reference sequence). Trimming left V 6 bases short and J 8 bases short, with 13 bases between. CDR3 sequence (DNA): TGTGCCAGTAGCCCGGCGGGGGGCGAAAAACTGTTTTTT. Its protein product is CASSPAGGEKLFF.

There are a few counts of this clone. V and J are TRBV19 and TRBJ1-4; 8 nucleotides line up with TRBD1. This CDR3 spans 14 amino acids. V shed 0 bases, J shed 8 bases, and the junction held 2 bases outside the gene matches. From germline, CDR1 is LNHDA and CDR2 SQIVND (reference sequence). The CDR3 nucleotides are TGTGCCAGTAGTATAGACCGACAGGGGGAAAAACTGTTTTTT. This codes for CASSIDRQGEKLFF.

This clone showed up just a few times. V and J are TRBV4-1 and TRBJ2-1; 12 bases match TRBD2. The CDR3 has 15 residues. CDR1 is MGHRA and CDR2 is YSYEKL in the germline V gene. V shed 6 bases and J 5 bases; nucleotides not matched to a gene: 5. This CDR3 is CASRTGLAGNNEQFF. The CDR3 region has the DNA TGCGCCAGCAGAACAGGACTAGCGGGGAACAATGAGCAGTTCTTC.

V usage is TRBV28 and J usage is TRBJ1-4; D unclear. From germline, CDR1 is MDHEN and CDR2 SYDVKM. V dropped 4 bases and J dropped 4 bases, with 10 bases sitting between them. This CDR3 has 14 residues. The CDR3 region is CASSSVPFNEKLFF. The CDR3 DNA reads as TGTGCCAGCAGTTCGGTTCCTTTTAATGAAAAACTGTTTTTT.

The rearrangement joins TRBV5-4 to TRBJ1-2, with a possible D match to TRBD1 (5 bases). The CDR3 is 14 amino acids. The V and J ends lost 4 bases and 2 bases respectively, with 12 bases between them. CDR1 is SGHNT, CDR2 YYREEE, per germline (reference sequence). The CDR3 loop reads CASSPQGGNYGYTF. DNA of the CDR3: TGTGCCAGCAGCCCCCAGGGTGGGAACTATGGCTACACCTTC.

The chain links TRBV2 to TRBJ1-1; tentative D call: TRBD1 (5 bases). The CDR3 extends over 16 amino acids. The ends were cut back, 5 bases at V and 1 base at J, with 17 bases in the middle. CDR1 is SNHLY, CDR2 FYNNEI, per germline. DNA of the CDR3: TGTGCCAGCAGTAGGGGTCCCGGAAGACCGAACACTGAAGCTTTCTTT. Protein: CASSRGPGRPNTEAFF. Combining the CDR3 with reference TRBV2 and TRBJ1-1 gives the whole variable domain EPEVTQTPSHQVTQMGQEVILRCVPISNHLYFYWYRQILGQKVEFLVSFYNNEISEKSEIFDDQFSVERPDGSNFTLKIRSTKLEDSAMYFCASSRGPGRPNTEAFFGQGTRLTVV.

This clone was recorded once. The gene calls are TRBV30 and TRBJ1-4; D remains unclear. V lost 1 base to trimming and J lost 8 bases, with 14 bases between them. This CDR3 has 14 amino acids. Per the germline V gene, CDR1 is GTSNPN and CDR2 is SVGIG (reference sequence). CDR3 DNA sequence: TGTGCCTGGAGTGCCTTCGGCCCGGGGGAAAAACTGTTTTTT. Amino acids: CAWSAFGPGEKLFF. The variable domain in full, completed from reference TRBV30 and TRBJ1-4, reads SQTIHQWPATLVQPVGSPLSLECTVEGTSNPNLYWYRQAAGRGLQLLFYSVGIGQISSEVPQNLSASRPQDRQFILSSKKLLLSDSGFYLCAWSAFGPGEKLFFGSGTQLSVL.

This chain joins TRBV21-1 and TRBJ2-2; TRBD2, as called in the table, went unchecked against the DNA. TRBV21-1 is listed as a pseudogene. This CDR3 region has 23 residues. CDR3 sequence reads: CASSKVAGHHGLAVTANTGELFF. For the CDR3, the DNA is TGTGCCAGCAGCAAAGTCGCAGGACACCACGGACTAGCAGTTACCGCGAACACCGGGGAGCTGTTTTTT.

V is TRBV9 and J is TRBJ2-7, with D perhaps TRBD1 (5 bases). Germline CDR1 and CDR2: SGDLS and YYNGEE. The CDR3 has 14 residues. The V gene lost 4 bases and the J gene lost 2 bases, with 13 bases spanning the gap. The CDR3 is CASSTSTVAYEQYF. The CDR3 DNA follows: TGTGCCAGCAGCACCTCGACAGTGGCCTACGAGCAGTACTTC.

The chain joins TRBV9 to TRBJ1-2, with 7 bases identical to TRBD1. The CDR3 spans 17 residues. The germline V gene encodes CDR1 SGDLS and CDR2 YYNGEE. V shed 4 bases and J 1 base; nucleotides not matched to a gene: 13. The CDR3 reads CASSTAPGTAYNYGYTF. The CDR3 bases are TGTGCCAGCAGCACTGCCCCCGGGACAGCTTATAACTATGGCTACACCTTC.

This chain uses TRBV11-2 with TRBJ2-1; D perhaps matches TRBD2 (5 bases). The CDR3 is made up of 15 amino acids. Germline V CDR1 and CDR2: SGHAT, FQNNGV. Deletions cut 5 bases from V and 1 base from J, with 12 bases between. CDR3 nucleotide sequence: TGTGCCAGCAGCCCTAGCCTCCCGTCCTACAATGAGCAGTTCTTC. This sequence encodes CASSPSLPSYNEQFF.

This sequence joins TRBV7-9 and TRBJ2-1, with D maybe TRBD2 (5 bases). V was clipped by 4 bases and J by 7 bases, with 8 bases between them. The length of the CDR3 is 12 residues. Germline V gene data show CDR1 as SEHNR and CDR2 as FQNEAQ (reference sequence). CDR3 residues: CASSSPGNEQFF. The CDR3 nucleotides read TGTGCCAGCAGCTCCCCGGGGAATGAGCAGTTCTTC.

The V call is TRBV28, the J call TRBJ1-5; possible D gene TRBD1, 6 bases. Germline V lookup: CDR1 MDHEN, CDR2 SYDVKM. V lost 5 bases and J lost 7, with 12 bases in between. This CDR3 comprises 13 residues. CDR3: CASSEGGVQPQHF. CDR3 coding DNA: TGTGCCAGCAGTGAGGGGGGGGTCCAGCCCCAGCATTTT.

The CDR3 spells CASSYPSGLLISGNTIYF. The DNA for the CDR3 is TGTGCCAGCAGTTACCCCTCGGGACTCCTCATCTCTGGAAACACCATATATTTT. The rearrangement uses TRBV6-2 or TRBV6-3 and TRBJ1-3, with a weak D call TRBD1 (5 bases). Trimming took 2 bases from V and 0 from J, leaving 17 bases between them. CDR1 is MNHEY and CDR2 is SVGEGT in the germline V gene. This CDR3 spans 18 amino acids.

V and J are TRBV5-1 and TRBJ2-7; TRBD1 might be the D (6 bases). Trimming cost V 4 bases and J 6 bases, with 14 bases left between them. Germline CDR1 and CDR2: SGHRS and YFSETQ. This CDR3 has 13 residues. CDR3 region: CASSRTALSEQYF. As DNA, the CDR3 is TGCGCCAGCAGCCGGACAGCGCTCTCCGAGCAGTACTTC.

V gene TRBV30 combines with J gene TRBJ1-5, with unresolved D. Germline lookup yields CDR1 GTSNPN and CDR2 SVGIG (reference sequence). Trimming left V 3 bases short and J 2 bases short, with 11 bases between. This CDR3 region has 14 residues. CDR3 region: CAWSHTLGNQPQHF. The CDR3 bases are TGTGCCTGGAGCCACACCCTGGGCAATCAGCCCCAGCATTTT.

CDR3 DNA: TGCAGCGCTATGGGGGGGGCCCACGAGCAGTACTTC. It is translated as CSAMGGAHEQYF. The chain has TRBV29-1 and TRBJ2-7, with a possible D match to TRBD2 (7 bases). The CDR3 has 12 residues. Germline CDR1 reads SQVTM; CDR2 reads ANQGSEA. The V end was cut by 7 bases, the J end by 5 bases, with 15 bases between.